The clone carrying this T cell receptor beta chain has at least ten counts. Antigen unknown. The CDR3 is 13 amino acids. The V end lost 3 bases, the J end lost 12 bases, and 15 bases lay between the germline ends. Germline V gene lookup returns CDR1 DFQATT and CDR2 SNEGSKA (reference sequence). Lactation, pregnancy, other autoimmune disease or uncontrolled infection excluded patients. On the basis of clinical symptoms, serum thyroxine and TRAb, thyroid ultrasound and orbital computed tomography, diagnoses were made. Amplified TCR beta CDR3 regions derived from RNA transcripts. When the TCR CDR3 underwent first-round RT-PCR, the HTBI primer set was used. TCRdb itself ran the multiplex PCR reads through MiXCR, one entry per CDR3 protein. The data hold around 270,000 distinct CDR3 sequences, with roughly 20% observed a single time. This entry is derived from a study of T cells in Graves' hyperthyroidism and ophthalmopathy. The wider study: It was at initial diagnosis, before any treatment, that peripheral blood was collected. General study findings and limits: Appearing also in blood were most of the thyroid clonotypes expanded above 0.001.

The V gene is TRBV20-1, the J gene TRBJ1-6; D is undetermined. The clonotype originates from a man aged 45 to 65 with Graves' ophthalmopathy. Sequenced: blood. The chain's CDR3 is CSASLEARKPLHF. CDR3 DNA sequence: TGCAGTGCTAGTTTGGAGGCCAGAAAACCCCTCCACTTT.